This T cell receptor beta chain comes out of a study of shared clonotypes between healthy human individuals. Only in-frame clones appear in the TCRdb table, and some are missing; sequencing was by immunoSEQ multiplex PCR. The repertoire includes just over 2,000,000 clones, roughly 96% of them detected once, and roughly 0.13% sits in the top ten. The V end lost 1 base, the J end lost 11 bases, and 8 bases lay between the germline ends. The CDR3 contains 12 residues. Germline CDR1 and CDR2: LNHNV and YYDKDF (reference sequence). This clone was picked up one time. Other DNA variants within this sample encode the same CDR3.

This receptor was obtained from a young man in good health. The material sequenced was naive CD4+ T cells sorted from blood. Subset reported: CD45RA+ positively selected. V usage is TRBV15 and J usage is TRBJ1-4; D gene unclear. The CDR3 region has the DNA TGTGCCACCAGCAGAGGGACGGAGAAACTGTTTTTT. It specifies CATSRGTEKLFF.